The source of this T cell receptor beta chain is a study of CD8 T cells in Susac syndrome. Germline V gene sequence: CDR1 SQVTM, CDR2 ANQGSEA. V lost 6 bases and J lost 6, with 18 bases in between. The CDR3 extends over 14 amino acids. This clonotype was picked up one time. Random hexamers were used to reverse transcribe the RNA input (roughly 0.5 to 1 ug). It was immunoSEQ multiplex PCR that amplified TCR beta CDR3 across 54 Vbeta and 13 Jbeta. In TCRdb, the immunoSEQ multiplex PCR reads were re-called with MiXCR into one record per CDR3 protein. The sample includes a few hundred thousand distinct CDR3 sequences, 95% seen only once; the top ten take 0.082%. Sequencing of TCR beta was carried out in blood CD8+ and CD4+ T cells.

This receptor was taken from a human donor with multiple sclerosis. Sequenced material: CD4+ T cells from PBMCs. V and J are TRBV29-1 and TRBJ2-1; D is perhaps TRBD1 (6 bases). CDR3 nucleotides: TGCAGCGTGGAGGCAGGGGAAGTAGTCAATGAGCAGTTCTTC. It yields the protein CSVEAGEVVNEQFF.